The rows below give T cell receptor beta chains drawn from one sample of a study of T cell repertoires in cytomegalovirus infection. TCRdb re-called the reads through MiXCR, storing one row per CDR3 protein. The sample comprises roughly 730,000 distinct CDR3 sequences, 33% of which are singletons, and 15% to 20% rests with the top ten. Antigen specificity for these receptors is unknown. Sequencing used cultured PBMCs, obtained from culture after CMV antigen stimulation. The receptors here all came from a human donor in good health (CMV status not recorded). Some clones in this sample may be carry-over from other donors' samples. Both conserved end residues are part of each CDR3. Fields, in order: J gene, clone size, D gene, CDR3 length, V gene, CDR3 protein, CDR3 DNA. A D gene is named only where the DNA matches it firmly. Size values are once, few and many counts, or a class for expanded clones, and some rows have none.

>TRBJ2-2|-|-|15|TRBV11-2
CASSLGAREVGELFF
TGTGCCAGCAGCTTAGGGGCCAGGGAGGTCGGGGAGCTGTTTTTT
>TRBJ2-6|few|-|16|TRBV4-1
CASSPRALSGANVLTF
TGCGCCAGCAGCCCCCGGGCCCTCTCAGGGGCCAACGTCCTGACTTTC
>TRBJ2-5|few|TRBD1|16|TRBV5-1
CASSKGTGVTGETQYF
TGCGCCAGCAGCAAAGGGACAGGGGTAACGGGAGAGACCCAGTACTTC
>TRBJ2-7|-|TRBD1|14|TRBV27
CASSFATGLNEQYF
TGTGCCAGCAGTTTCGCGACAGGGCTAAACGAGCAGTACTTC
>TRBJ2-7|once|-|12|TRBV27
CATKGRGREQYF
TGTGCCACCAAAGGGAGAGGACGCGAGCAGTACTTC
>TRBJ2-3|-|-|15|TRBV12-3/TRBV12-4
CASSFSEVAVDTQYF
TGTGCCAGCAGTTTCTCCGAAGTAGCGGTAGATACGCAGTATTTT
>TRBJ1-1|-|-|13|TRBV4-3
CVSSQVFGTEAFF
TGCGTCAGCAGCCAAGTTTTCGGTACTGAAGCTTTCTTT
>TRBJ2-1|-|-|14|TRBV18
CASSPEGIRNEQFF
TGTGCCAGCTCGCCCGAGGGGATTCGGAATGAGCAGTTCTTC
>TRBJ2-3|-|TRBD2|16|TRBV6-1
CASSSLLAGATDTQYF
TGTGCCAGCAGTTCCCTACTAGCGGGAGCCACAGATACGCAGTATTTT
>TRBJ1-1|once|-|14|TRBV5-6
CASSLLNMNTEAFF
TGTGCCAGCAGCTTGCTCAACATGAACACTGAAGCTTTCTTT
>TRBJ2-2|few|-|15|TRBV4-3
CASSQSRSGTGELFF
TGCGCCAGCAGCCAATCCCGATCAGGTACCGGGGAGCTGTTTTTT
>TRBJ2-1|many|TRBD1|15|TRBV7-2
CASSLEGTGVVEQFF
TGTGCCAGCAGCTTGGAAGGGACAGGGGTGGTTGAGCAGTTCTTC
>TRBJ2-7|-|-|14|TRBV10-3
CATLPVGNSYEQYF
TGTGCCACCCTCCCCGTGGGGAACTCCTACGAGCAGTACTTC
>TRBJ2-5|-|-|14|TRBV6-1
CASSEVASQETQYF
TGTGCCAGCAGTGAAGTGGCGTCCCAAGAGACCCAGTACTTC
>TRBJ2-4|-|-|18|TRBV18
CASSPAARGGLAKNIQYF
TGTGCCAGCTCACCCGCGGCAAGGGGAGGACTAGCCAAAAACATTCAGTACTTC
>TRBJ2-1|few|TRBD2|17|TRBV12-3/TRBV12-4
CASSATGTSGYYNEQFF
TGTGCCAGCAGCGCAACCGGGACTAGCGGGTACTACAATGAGCAGTTCTTC
>TRBJ2-7|-|TRBD1|15|TRBV5-6
CASSSWGQGSYEQYF
TGTGCCAGCAGCTCCTGGGGACAGGGCTCCTACGAGCAGTACTTC
>TRBJ1-4|-|-|14|TRBV19
CASSIPGSNEKLFF
TGTGCCAGTAGTATTCCCGGATCTAATGAAAAACTGTTTTTT
>TRBJ1-6|-|-|12|TRBV20-1
CSARDFADLLHF
TGCAGTGCTAGAGATTTTGCGGACCTCCTCCACTTT
>TRBJ2-1|-|TRBD1|13|TRBV7-2
CASSYTGGTEQFF
TGTGCCAGCAGTTACACAGGGGGCACTGAGCAGTTCTTC
>TRBJ2-3|-|-|14|TRBV2
CASPGTHNTDTQYF
TGTGCCAGCCCGGGGACTCACAACACAGATACGCAGTATTTT
>TRBJ2-1|-|-|15|TRBV2
CASGTRRVSYNEQFF
TGTGCCAGCGGAACGCGGAGAGTCTCCTACAATGAGCAGTTCTTC
>TRBJ2-5|-|-|15|TRBV6-2/TRBV6-3
CASSYPSDNVETQYF
TGTGCCAGCAGTTACCCCTCCGATAATGTGGAGACCCAGTACTTC